This TCR beta chain was retrieved from a study of shared clonotypes between healthy human individuals. Per sorted-subset replicate PCR, input was around 220 ng DNA, representing roughly 29,000 T cell genomes. Source study methods: For the immunoSEQ data, sequences were junction-only without quality scores, so filtering differed. Clones were read by immunoSEQ multiplex PCR, and TCRdb kept only the in-frame ones, dropping some. V and J calls and clone size come straight from that table; D and trimming were deduced from the DNA. The sample holds more than 2,000,000 clones; 85% to 95% are singletons and the top ten take roughly 0.36%. All the donors were Caucasian adults who lived in Nashville, Tennessee. V was trimmed by 6 bases and J by 4 bases, leaving 21 bases between them. The V gene's germline CDR1 is LNHDA and CDR2 SQIVND (reference sequence). This CDR3 is built from 16 residues.

Sequenced: naive CD4+ T cells from PBMCs. As to subset: CD45RA+ positively selected. The rearrangement joins TRBV19 to TRBJ1-1; a possible D gene is TRBD1 (5 bases). The TCR sequence derives from a man aged 18 to 29 in good health. Some clones in this sample may be carry-over from other donors' samples. The CDR3: CASSRYLTGRRTEAFF. The CDR3 DNA reads TGTGCCAGTAGCCGTTACCTCACAGGAAGACGCACTGAAGCTTTCTTT.